The 30 T cell receptor beta chains presented below share a single source sample, sequenced in a study of esophageal squamous cell carcinoma under preoperative chemotherapy. Using its own MiXCR run on the PCR reads, TCRdb lists one record per CDR3 protein. Of under 13,000 distinct CDR3 sequences listed, 50% to 70% are singletons. Time point reported: after preoperative PTX-NDP chemotherapy. Collection took place from a patient given preoperative chemotherapy. The receptors originated from a human donor with esophageal squamous cell carcinoma. The donor label of this sample is uncertain.

This clonotype has just a few counts. V usage is TRBV7-2 and J usage is TRBJ2-1; a weak D match, TRBD1 (5 bases). Germline lookup yields CDR1 SGHTA and CDR2 FQGNSA. Trimming took 1 base from V and 0 from J, leaving 7 bases between them. CDR3 length: 15 amino acids. Here the CDR3 reads CASSLDTGSYNEQFF. The CDR3 region has the DNA TGTGCCAGCAGCTTAGACACAGGCTCCTACAATGAGCAGTTCTTC.

This clonotype was recorded many times. The V call is TRBV7-2, the J call TRBJ2-1; D ambiguous. This CDR3 region has 13 residues. Per the germline V gene, CDR1 is SGHTA and CDR2 is FQGNSA. The germline V and J ends were trimmed by 2 bases and 6 bases, with 8 bases remaining between them. CDR3 bases: TGTGCCAGCAGCTTATCATCCCTCAATGAGCAGTTCTTC. It translates to CASSLSSLNEQFF.

This chain links TRBV11-3 with TRBJ2-2; TRBD2 agrees at 9 bases. CDR3 size: 16 residues. V lost 5 bases to trimming and J lost 6 bases; unmatched junction nucleotides: 10. The germline V gene has CDR1 SGHNT and CDR2 YENEEA. The CDR3 region has the DNA TGTGCCAGCAGCGCATTAGCGGGAGCGGGTTCCGGGGAGCTGTTTTTT. Protein product: CASSALAGAGSGELFF.

J is TRBJ2-1 and V is TRBV12-5; no firm D call. Trimming took 2 bases from V and 8 from J, leaving 7 bases between them. This CDR3 has 12 amino acids. Germline loops: CDR1 LGHNT, CDR2 FRNRAP. The CDR3 DNA reads as TGTGCTAGTGGTTTGAATGGATATGAGCAGTTCTTC. This codes for CASGLNGYEQFF.

With regard to this clonotype: At one end the junction does not follow the germline gene, possibly because of a read error. V is TRBV10-1 and J is TRBJ2-2; D may correspond to TRBD1 or TRBD2 (5 bases each). This CDR3 has 12 amino acids. The V gene's germline CDR1 is WNHNN and CDR2 SYGVQD (reference sequence). The CDR3 region has the DNA TGCGCCAGCAGTGAGGGGGCCAGGGACCTGTTTTTT. This encodes CASSEGARDLFF.

There are a few counts of this clonotype. Given a much more abundant clone one base away, this may be a read error. The gene calls are TRBV6-1 and TRBJ2-1, with TRBD2 matching over 11 bases. The DNA end lines up better with TRBJ2-7; the J call may be wrong. Germline CDR1 reads MNHNS; CDR2 reads SASEGT. CDR3 length: 15 residues. CDR3 protein: CASRIRLAGYNEQYF. As DNA, the CDR3 is TGTGCCAGCAGGATTAGACTAGCGGGATACAATGAGCAGTACTTC.

In regard to this clonotype: A much larger clone sits a single nucleotide away, making a read error possible. The CDR3 carries no conserved terminal phenylalanine or tryptophan, so it likely arises from a read error. This rearrangement joins TRBV6-1 to TRBJ2-1; 7 bases map to TRBD1. V was pared by 8 bases and J by 2 bases, with 15 bases of the junction left unmatched. The CDR3 runs to 17 residues. Looked up from germline, CDR1 is MNHNS and CDR2 is SASEGT. In DNA form, the CDR3 reads TGTGCCAGCCCCGATCGTTCAGGGGGTAAGGCCTACAATGAGCAGTTCTTA. Protein product: CASPDRSGGKAYNEQFL.

V usage is TRBV6-1 and J usage is TRBJ2-6; 7 bases fit TRBD2. This CDR3 has 14 residues. Germline CDR1 MNHNS, CDR2 SASEGT. V shed 6 bases, J shed 4 bases, and the junction held 3 bases outside the gene matches. The CDR3 bases are TGTGCCAGCAGGCTCGGGGGGGGGGCCAACGTCCTGACTTTC. It encodes CASRLGGGANVLTF.

The V and J genes are TRBV7-2 and TRBJ2-2; the D gene is possibly TRBD2 (6 bases). Looked up from germline, CDR1 is SGHTA and CDR2 is FQGNSA. The CDR3 consists of 16 residues. The ends were cut back, 0 bases at V and 9 bases at J, with 17 bases in the middle. The CDR3 DNA reads as TGTGCCAGCAGCTTAGCGGAGAGCGGGCCATACAGGGAGCTGTTTTTT. Protein sequence: CASSLAESGPYRELFF.

This clonotype came up many times. This chain connects TRBV6-4 to TRBJ2-2; 11 nucleotides match TRBD2. V was pared by 9 bases and J by 5 bases, with 32 bases of the junction left unmatched. The CDR3 extends over 23 amino acids. In germline, CDR1 is MRHNA, CDR2 SNTAGT. The CDR3 bases are TGTGCCAGGAGAGGGTGGACAGAAAGTAGCGGGAGGGTCGGGAGTGGGGGGACCGGGGAGCTGTTTTTT. It yields the protein CARRGWTESSGRVGSGGTGELFF.

Ten or more counts support this clonotype. The V gene is TRBV6-1, the J gene TRBJ2-1, with 9 bases that match TRBD1. The V gene's germline CDR1 is MNHNS and CDR2 SASEGT. The length of the CDR3 is 15 residues. Trimming took 6 bases from V and 3 from J; bases not matched to a gene: 6. The CDR3 nucleotides read TGTGCCAGCAGCCCGGGACAGGGAGTCTACAATGAGCAGTTCTTC. Translated, it gives CASSPGQGVYNEQFF.

Comments on this clonotype: The junction shows a germline mismatch at one end, possibly a read error. The CDR3 DNA is TGTGCCAGCAGGGCGACTCGAGCCACAGATACGCAGTATTTC. Protein: CASRATRATDTQYF. The chain employs TRBV6-1 and TRBJ2-3; D is unresolved. The CDR3 consists of 14 residues. Germline assignment: CDR1 MNHNS and CDR2 SASEGT.

The gene calls are TRBV5-6 and TRBJ2-3; D is perhaps TRBD1 (6 bases). Deletions cut 4 bases from V and 1 base from J, with 10 bases between. This CDR3 comprises 14 residues. The germline CDR1 and CDR2 sequences are SGHDT and YYEEEE. For the CDR3, the DNA is TGTGCCAGCAGCCTTGAGGGGGGCACAGATACGCAGTATTTT. Its translation: CASSLEGGTDTQYF. The whole variable domain, remainder taken from reference TRBV5-6 and TRBJ2-3, is DAGVTQSPTHLIKTRGQQVTLRCSPKSGHDTVSWYQQALGQGPQFIFQYYEEEERQRGNFPDRFSGHQFPNYSSELNVNALLLGDSALYLCASSLEGGTDTQYFGPGTRLTVL.

The chain has TRBV6-5 and TRBJ2-1, with D uncertain. V lost 5 bases and J 13 bases, leaving 18 bases between the germline ends. Germline lookup yields CDR1 MNHEY and CDR2 SVGAGI. The CDR3 has 13 amino acids. CDR3 residues: CASSNQRPETQFF. Written as DNA, the CDR3 is TGTGCCAGCAGTAACCAAAGGCCGGAGACCCAGTTCTTC.

This chain joins TRBV10-2 and TRBJ2-3; 8 bases line up with TRBD2. The CDR3 loop spans 18 amino acids. V lost 0 bases and J lost 2; bases outside the gene matches: 10. Germline-derived CDR1 and CDR2 are WSHSY and SAAADI. CDR3 nucleotides: TGCGCCAGCAGTGAGTCGGATTCGGGGGGGCGCGACACAGATACGCAGTATTTT. It translates to CASSESDSGGRDTDTQYF.

As DNA, the CDR3 is TGTGCCAGCAGCTCCCTCAGCGGGCCCACCTATACGCAGTATTTT. This gives the protein CASSSLSGPTYTQYF. The rearrangement joins TRBV7-2 to TRBJ2-3, with a tentative D call TRBD2 (6 bases). CDR1 and CDR2 (germline): SGHTA, FQGNSA. V dropped 4 bases and J dropped 7 bases, with 18 bases sitting between them. The CDR3 totals 15 residues.

The chain combines TRBV10-3 with TRBJ2-3; TRBD1 is a possible D gene (6 bases). This CDR3 contains 14 residues. Germline lookup yields CDR1 ENHRY and CDR2 SYGVKD. CDR3 residues: CAGSGGRDPETQYF. The CDR3 region has the DNA TGTGCGGGGAGTGGGGGCCGGGATCCAGAGACCCAGTATTTT.

Sample share makes this clonotype medium-sized. The rearrangement links TRBV7-2 to TRBJ2-1; TRBD1 matches at 8 bases. The CDR3 runs 16 residues. The germline gives CDR1 SGHTA, CDR2 FQGNSA. V was pared by 1 base and J by 8 bases, with 10 bases of the junction left unmatched. CDR3 nucleotide sequence: TGTGCCAGCAGCTTAGAAACAGGGGGATTCGACGATGAGCAGTTCTTC. Amino acid sequence: CASSLETGGFDDEQFF.

This rearrangement joins TRBV4-1 to TRBJ2-2; 8 bases align to TRBD2. The CDR3 contains 18 residues. J gave up 9 bases and V 1 base, and 16 bases lay outside the gene matches. Germline V CDR1 and CDR2: MGHRA, YSYEKL. In DNA form, the CDR3 reads TGCGCCAGCAGCCAAGGGAGTACGGGAGGGGCTCTGATGCGGGAGCTGTTTTTT. It encodes CASSQGSTGGALMRELFF.

The CDR3 bases are TGTGCCAGCAGTTTTTCACTAGCGCAAATCTCCTACAATGAGCAGTTCTTC. Its translation: CASSFSLAQISYNEQFF. J is TRBJ2-1 and V is TRBV12-3 or TRBV12-4, with TRBD2 matching 7 bases. V shed 3 bases, J shed 0 bases, and the junction held 8 bases outside the gene matches. This CDR3 is 17 amino acids long.

The chain joins TRBV7-6 to TRBJ2-4; no clear D. V lost 3 bases to trimming and J lost 13 bases, with 22 bases between them. Germline V gene sequence: CDR1 SGHVS, CDR2 FNYEAQ. The CDR3 consists of 15 residues. In DNA form, the CDR3 reads TGTGCCAGCAGCTTGGGTGGCGCCGACCAAAACACCCAGTACTTC. This gives the protein CASSLGGADQNTQYF.

This clonotype came up a few times. The V call is TRBV6-1, the J call TRBJ2-5; weak D call: TRBD1 (6 bases). Germline lookup yields CDR1 MNHNS and CDR2 SASEGT. This CDR3 is 14 amino acids long. The CDR3, as DNA: TGTGCGGGCAGTGGGGGCAGGGACCAAGAGACCCAGTACTTC. Protein product: CAGSGGRDQETQYF.

As for this clonotype: At one of its ends the junction is not consistent with the germline gene, which may arise from a read error. Here the CDR3 DNA reads TGCGCCAGCAGTGGTGTCGGGATCAACAATGAGCAGTACTTT. Its translation is CASSGVGINNEQYF. This chain uses TRBV10-2 with TRBJ2-5, with D perhaps matching TRBD2 (5 bases). The CDR3 consists of 14 residues. The germline gives CDR1 WSHSY, CDR2 SAAADI.

The chain links TRBV6-1 to TRBJ2-5; no definite D call. Trimming took 8 bases from V and 1 from J, leaving 14 bases between them. The CDR3 spans 14 residues. CDR1 is MNHNS, CDR2 SASEGT, per germline. CDR3 region: CASRYRAAQETQYF. The DNA for the CDR3 is TGTGCCAGCCGCTATCGGGCAGCCCAAGAGACCCAGTACTTC.

The rearrangement joins TRBV6-1 to TRBJ2-1, with D possibly being TRBD1 (5 bases). Trimming cost V 6 bases and J 13 bases, with 16 bases left between them. The CDR3 is 12 amino acids. Looked up from germline, CDR1 is MNHNS and CDR2 is SASEGT. CDR3 nucleotide sequence: TGTGCCAGCAGAGACAGCCAAGAGACCCAGTTCTTC. It translates to CASRDSQETQFF.

About this clonotype: The junction departs from germline at one end; a sequencing error may be responsible. The chain combines TRBV6-1 with TRBJ2-5; D is unclear. Germline V CDR1 and CDR2: MNHNS, SASEGT. The CDR3 totals 13 residues. The CDR3 nucleotides read TGTGCCAGCAGTGAAGGGCCCCGAGAGACGCAGTTTTTC. Protein product: CASSEGPRETQFF.

The J gene is TRBJ2-4, the V gene TRBV12-3 or TRBV12-4, with TRBD2 identical over 14 bases. With V trimmed by 6 bases and J by 13 bases, 14 bases remained unmatched. CDR3 size: 16 residues. CDR3 nucleotide sequence: TGTGCCAGCAGGAACCCGGGACTAGCGGGAGACAATGAGCAGTACTTC. Protein sequence: CASRNPGLAGDNEQYF.

The chain couples TRBV4-1 to TRBJ1-1; D is unresolved. The CDR3 contains 14 residues. V lost 2 bases and J lost 5, with 12 bases in between. CDR1 and CDR2 from the germline V gene are MGHRA and YSYEKL. CDR3 residues: CASSQKDGVTEAFF. CDR3 DNA sequence: TGCGCCAGCAGCCAAAAGGACGGGGTGACTGAAGCTTTCTTT.

The chain uses TRBV6-1 and TRBJ2-1; D is perhaps TRBD1 (5 bases). Germline V gene sequence: CDR1 MNHNS, CDR2 SASEGT. Trimming pared 3 bases from V and 2 bases from J, leaving 14 bases between. This CDR3 is built from 16 residues. Here the CDR3 DNA reads TGTGCCAGCAGTGAGACAGCCCGTCCTCCCTACAATGAGCAGTTCTTC. This gives the protein CASSETARPPYNEQFF.

By frequency in the sample, this clonotype is medium-sized. V usage is TRBV6-1 and J usage is TRBJ2-1; possibly TRBD2 for D (6 bases). Gene TRBJ2-7 matches the end of the DNA better, so the J call may be wrong. The CDR3 has 14 amino acids. Germline CDR1 and CDR2: MNHNS and SASEGT. CDR3 loop: CAIGPGRGNYEQYF. As DNA, the CDR3 is TGTGCCATCGGCCCTGGGCGCGGGAACTACGAGCAGTACTTC.